This T cell receptor (beta chain) emerged from a study of blood T cells in healthy people across ages. This CDR3 has 14 residues. Germline lookup yields CDR1 ENHRY and CDR2 SYGVKD. V was pared by 3 bases and J by 9 bases, with 18 bases between. The second PCR ran roughly 6 to 11 cycles with a sample-barcoded 5' primer and J-beta primers. Each single sample gave us at least 2.5 million CDR3-containing paired-end reads. TCRdb fed the 5' RACE reads into MiXCR, producing one record per CDR3 protein. The data contain hundreds of thousands of distinct CDR3 sequences, roughly a quarter of them singletons. This clonotype was observed a handful of times. These data are also associated with another study on T cells of mothers and their children.

This TCR derives from a boy between 2 and 10 years old in good health. The V call is TRBV10-3, the J call TRBJ2-7; perhaps TRBD2 as D (6 bases). The sequenced sample consisted of blood. DNA for the CDR3: TGTGCCATCAGTGATCCCCCCGCCCGACTAGGGCAGTACTTC. Translating gives CAISDPPARLGQYF.